The T cell receptor (beta chain) under discussion was sequenced for a study of shared clonotypes between healthy human individuals. Libraries were prepared by immunoSEQ multiplex PCR; TCRdb keeps only in-frame clonotypes and omits some of them. The sample carries 550,000 to 850,000 clones, approximately 79% recorded once. Per the germline V gene, CDR1 is MNHEY and CDR2 is SMNVEV (reference sequence). The length of the CDR3 is 13 residues. V lost 7 bases, J lost 1 base, and 10 bases lay in between. The chain combines TRBV27 with TRBJ1-1; D is undetermined. This clonotype was obtained from a woman in her 30s in good health. Sequenced material: memory CD4+ T cells sorted from blood. Subset given: CD45RA-negative fraction. The CDR3 region is CASNKEGNTEAFF. In DNA, the CDR3 is TGTGCCAGCAATAAGGAGGGGAACACTGAAGCTTTCTTT.